These 27 T cell receptor beta chains came from one sample sequenced in a study of CD8+CD57+ T cells in acquired aplastic anemia. TCR beta VDJ and CDR3 profiling used genomic DNA as template. MiXCR was run by TCRdb on the reads, yielding one entry per CDR3 protein. The table lists about 180,000 distinct CDR3 sequences, roughly 65% of them singletons. The patients chosen for sequencing had shown expansion of CD8+CD57+ cells (detected by flow cytometry). Sequenced sample: sorted CD4+, CD8+, or CD8+CD57+ T cells (not recorded which) from PBMCs. All receptors derive from a human donor with aplastic anemia.

This clonotype showed up many times. The J gene is TRBJ1-4, the V gene TRBV27, with unresolved D. Germline CDR1 is MNHEY and CDR2 is SMNVEV (reference sequence). The CDR3 totals 14 residues. V lost 5 bases, J lost 5 bases, and 12 bases lay in between. CDR3 DNA: TGTGCCAGCAGTCCGCAGGCGACCAATGAAAAACTGTTTTTT. Its translation: CASSPQATNEKLFF.

This chain's CDR3 is CASSDRIRRQNTEAFF. CDR3 DNA sequence: TGTGCCAGCAGTGATCGCATTCGACGGCAGAACACTGAAGCTTTCTTT. The chain has TRBV2 and TRBJ1-1; D remains unclear. Germline assignment: CDR1 SNHLY and CDR2 FYNNEI. V lost 3 bases, J lost 1 base, and 15 bases lay in between. The CDR3 runs 16 residues.

The count of this clonotype is one. The chain has TRBV20-1 and TRBJ1-3, with 7 bases aligning to TRBD1. This CDR3 has 15 amino acids. CDR1 and CDR2 from the germline V gene are DFQATT and SNEGSKA (reference sequence). After removal of 6 bases from V and 4 bases from J, the junction contained 12 bases not matched to a gene. Here the CDR3 reads CSANGQASSGNTIYF. CDR3 DNA: TGCAGTGCGAACGGACAGGCAAGTTCAGGAAACACCATATATTTT.

The chain employs TRBV11-2 and TRBJ2-5; TRBD2 agrees at 13 bases. V was pared by 5 bases and J by 4 bases, with 4 bases of the junction left unmatched. CDR1 and CDR2 from the germline V gene are SGHAT and FQNNGV. This CDR3 has 15 amino acids. The CDR3 reads CASSPTSGGVETQYF. The CDR3 bases are TGTGCCAGCAGCCCCACTAGCGGGGGGGTAGAGACCCAGTACTTC.

This chain uses TRBV29-1 with TRBJ1-2, with unresolved D. V lost 3 bases to trimming and J lost 3 bases, with 5 bases between them. CDR1 is SQVTM and CDR2 is ANQGSEA in the germline V gene. CDR3 size: 11 residues. The CDR3 sequence: CSVESDYGYTF. In DNA, the CDR3 is TGCAGCGTTGAGAGTGACTATGGCTACACCTTC.

This clonotype turned up a few times. The rearrangement uses TRBV7-9 and TRBJ1-6; 7 bases fit TRBD1. Germline CDR1 and CDR2: SEHNR and FQNEAQ (reference sequence). The CDR3 is made up of 12 amino acids. The ends lost 9 bases at V and 12 bases at J; junction bases unmatched: 8. CDR3 nucleotide sequence: TGTGCCAGTCACGACAGGGTCGAACCCCTCCACTTT. Translation: CASHDRVEPLHF.

In its sample, this clonotype was seen many times. The V call is TRBV19, the J call TRBJ2-7; 8 nucleotides align to TRBD1. Germline assignment: CDR1 LNHDA and CDR2 SQIVND (reference sequence). CDR3 length: 15 amino acids. V was pared by 3 bases and J by 6 bases, with 10 bases of the junction left unmatched. CDR3 in amino acids: CASSIETGVFSEQYF. The CDR3, as DNA: TGTGCCAGTAGTATTGAGACAGGGGTTTTCTCCGAGCAGTACTTC.

The chain uses TRBV10-3 and TRBJ2-1; 8 bases map to TRBD1. The V gene's germline CDR1 is ENHRY and CDR2 SYGVKD. The trim removed 4 bases at V and 2 bases at J, leaving 7 bases unmatched. There are 16 residues in the CDR3. CDR3 nucleotides: TGTGCCATCAGTGCTCCAGGGGGCGTCGCCTACAATGAGCAGTTCTTC. It specifies CAISAPGGVAYNEQFF.

V is TRBV7-9 and J is TRBJ1-2, with no clear D. V lost 2 bases to trimming and J lost 0 bases, with 13 bases between them. CDR3 size: 16 residues. Germline CDR1 and CDR2: SEHNR and FQNEAQ (reference sequence). The CDR3 bases are TGTGCCAGCAGCTTATTGAACACCCAAGCTAACTATGGCTACACCTTC. It encodes CASSLLNTQANYGYTF.

J is TRBJ1-4 and V is TRBV20-1; 7 bases agree with TRBD1. This CDR3 has 16 residues. The V gene's germline CDR1 is DFQATT and CDR2 SNEGSKA (reference sequence). J gave up 8 bases and V 2 bases, and 14 bases lay outside the gene matches. CDR3: CSARPFRQGDKEKLFF. CDR3 sequence (DNA): TGCAGTGCTAGACCCTTTAGACAGGGCGATAAGGAAAAACTGTTTTTT.

This clonotype was counted between two and nine times. V gene TRBV5-1 combines with J gene TRBJ2-2; 7 bases agree with TRBD1. The CDR3 is 15 amino acids. Germline V gives CDR1 SGHRS, CDR2 YFSETQ. The junction had 11 bases not matched to a gene; V was cut back by 9 bases and J by 3 bases. DNA for the CDR3: TGCGCCACCCCTAAGACAGGGACGGACACCGGGGAGCTGTTTTTT. It yields the protein CATPKTGTDTGELFF. The full variable domain, its missing parts supplied by reference TRBV5-1 and TRBJ2-2, is KAGVTQTPRYLIKTRGQQVTLSCSPISGHRSVSWYQQTPGQGLQFLFEYFSETQRNKGNFPGRFSGRQFSNSRSEMNVSTLELGDSALYLCATPKTGTDTGELFFGEGSRLTVL.

The chain recombines TRBV5-8 with TRBJ1-6; no reliable D call. Trimming took off 8 bases at V and 4 bases at J, with 10 bases between the two ends. Germline values: CDR1 SGHTS, CDR2 YDEGEE. CDR3 length equals 13 residues. The CDR3 DNA reads TGTGCCAGTACACAGCTTTATAATTCACCCCTCCACTTT. Its translation: CASTQLYNSPLHF.

V and J are TRBV6-6 and TRBJ1-5; D may be TRBD1 (5 bases). The V and J ends lost 8 bases and 1 base respectively, with 15 bases between them. Germline V lookup: CDR1 MNHNY, CDR2 SVGAGI (reference sequence). This CDR3 is built from 15 residues. CDR3: CASGQRGGSNQPQHF. In DNA form, the CDR3 reads TGTGCCAGCGGCCAAAGGGGAGGGAGCAATCAGCCCCAGCATTTT.

V and J are TRBV7-7 and TRBJ2-5, with D possibly being TRBD2 (6 bases). Trimming took off 1 base at V and 0 bases at J, with 9 bases between the two ends. Per the germline V gene, CDR1 is SSHAT and CDR2 is FNYEAQ (reference sequence). The CDR3 runs 15 residues. CDR3 DNA sequence: TGTGCCAGCAGCTTAGGCTGGGGGGACCAAGAGACCCAGTACTTC. Its translation is CASSLGWGDQETQYF.

This chain uses TRBV27 with TRBJ1-5; D remains ambiguous. This CDR3 has 13 residues. Germline-derived CDR1 and CDR2 are MNHEY and SMNVEV (reference sequence). V was shortened by 3 bases and J by 4 bases, with 7 bases between the two germline ends. The CDR3 DNA reads TGTGCCAGCAGTTTGGAAGAGAATCAGCCCCAGCATTTT. Translating gives CASSLEENQPQHF.

CDR3 amino acids: CASSTYEKLFF. DNA of the CDR3: TGTGCCAGTAGTACATACGAAAAACTGTTTTTT. The chain joins TRBV19 to TRBJ1-4, with D hard to call. The CDR3 covers 11 residues. Germline V gene data show CDR1 as LNHDA and CDR2 as SQIVND (reference sequence). Trimming removed 4 bases from V and 8 bases from J, with 5 bases in between.

This sequence joins TRBV5-1 and TRBJ2-7, with 8 bases fitting TRBD1. V lost 4 bases and J lost 6; bases outside the gene matches: 6. CDR3 size: 13 residues. CDR1 and CDR2 (germline): SGHRS, YFSETQ. This CDR3 is CASSRTGLAEQYF. DNA for the CDR3: TGCGCCAGCAGCCGGACAGGGTTGGCCGAGCAGTACTTC. The whole variable domain, remainder taken from reference TRBV5-1 and TRBJ2-7, is KAGVTQTPRYLIKTRGQQVTLSCSPISGHRSVSWYQQTPGQGLQFLFEYFSETQRNKGNFPGRFSGRQFSNSRSEMNVSTLELGDSALYLCASSRTGLAEQYFGPGTRLTVT.

V and J are TRBV12-3 or TRBV12-4 and TRBJ2-7, with 11 bases aligning to TRBD1. The CDR3 has 16 residues. The V segment lost 1 base and the J segment 3 bases; nucleotides outside the gene matches: 5. CDR3 sequence reads: CASSLVPGQGVYEQYV. The DNA of the CDR3 is TGTGCCAGCAGTTTAGTACCGGGACAGGGGGTCTACGAGCAGTACGTC.

The rearrangement joins TRBV29-1 to TRBJ1-4; D is ambiguous. Germline values: CDR1 SQVTM, CDR2 ANQGSEA. The CDR3 sequence is 16 residues long. V lost 4 bases to trimming and J lost 7 bases, with 22 bases between them. The CDR3 sequence: CSVGFGFARSGEKLFF. The CDR3 coding sequence is TGCAGCGTTGGATTTGGGTTTGCACGGTCGGGTGAAAAACTGTTTTTT.

V is TRBV5-6 and J is TRBJ2-1; 9 bases agree with TRBD1. Per germline, CDR1 SGHDT and CDR2 YYEEEE. The CDR3 spans 14 residues. The trim removed 0 bases at V and 10 bases at J, leaving 5 bases unmatched. In nucleotides, the CDR3 is TGTGCCAGCAGCTTGGGGGACAGGGAGATGGAGCAGTTCTTC. Encoded protein: CASSLGDREMEQFF.

The V and J genes are TRBV7-2 and TRBJ2-1; D perhaps matches TRBD2 (5 bases). The CDR3 totals 15 residues. Trimming shortened V by 0 bases and J by 5 bases, and 11 bases separated the two germline ends. Germline V gives CDR1 SGHTA, CDR2 FQGNSA. The CDR3 bases are TGTGCCAGCAGCTTAGCGCCCCGGGGTGACAATGAGCAGTTCTTC. Translating it yields CASSLAPRGDNEQFF.

The chain has TRBV5-1 and TRBJ1-5, with D tentatively TRBD1 (6 bases). The germline gives CDR1 SGHRS, CDR2 YFSETQ. CDR3 length: 14 residues. The V end was cut by 4 bases, the J end by 5 bases, with 13 bases between. The CDR3 sequence: CASSVTGLYQPQHF. The CDR3 DNA is TGCGCCAGCAGCGTTACAGGGTTGTATCAGCCCCAGCATTTT.

The sample holds one count of this clonotype. The chain joins TRBV25-1 to TRBJ1-2, with TRBD1 matching over 11 bases. Germline trimming cut 7 bases from V and 6 bases from J; bases unmatched to any gene: 7. Germline V gene lookup returns CDR1 MGHDK and CDR2 SYGVNS. This CDR3 comprises 14 residues. CDR3 amino acids: CASTSGTGGNGYTF. DNA of the CDR3: TGTGCCAGCACCTCTGGGACAGGGGGGAATGGCTACACCTTC.

This clonotype was counted at least ten times. The rearrangement links TRBV7-2 to TRBJ2-6; D is unclear. V was shortened by 5 bases and J by 0 bases, with 8 bases between the two germline ends. CDR3 length: 15 amino acids. Germline-derived CDR1 and CDR2 are SGHTA and FQGNSA. The CDR3 DNA sequence: TGTGCCAGCAGCCTAGGTCTCTCTGGGGCCAACGTCCTGACTTTC. Amino acids: CASSLGLSGANVLTF.

In the case of this clonotype: At one boundary the junction diverges from the germline segment, which might be a read error. The V and J genes are TRBV20-1 and TRBJ2-2; TRBD2 agrees at 10 bases. Germline V gene sequence: CDR1 DFQATT, CDR2 SNEGSKA (reference sequence). This CDR3 region has 19 residues. CDR3: CSARDLLGPSGGTTGEQFF. The CDR3 bases are TGCAGTGCTAGGGATTTATTAGGCCCTAGCGGGGGAACTACCGGGGAGCAGTTTTTT.

This clonotype was counted a few times. CDR3 bases: TGTGCCAGCAGTCATGCACCAAGAGACACTGAAGCTTTCTTT. It encodes CASSHAPRDTEAFF. The rearrangement joins TRBV7-9 to TRBJ1-1; D is ambiguous. The germline CDR1 and CDR2 sequences are SEHNR and FQNEAQ (reference sequence). The CDR3 sequence is 14 residues long. The germline V and J ends were trimmed by 6 bases and 3 bases, with 14 bases remaining between them. Based on the CDR3 plus reference TRBV7-9 and TRBJ1-1, the full variable domain is DTGVSQNPRHKITKRGQNVTFRCDPISEHNRLYWYRQTLGQGPEFLTYFQNEAQLEKSRLLSDRFSAERPKGSFSTLEIQRTEQGDSAMYLCASSHAPRDTEAFFGQGTRLTVV.

This clonotype was observed many times. The V gene is TRBV2, the J gene TRBJ2-3, with 8 bases aligning to TRBD1. V trimming: 6 bases; J trimming: 2 bases; junction bases outside the gene matches: 10. The CDR3 is 16 residues long. Per the germline V gene, CDR1 is SNHLY and CDR2 is FYNNEI. CDR3 protein: CASSQRGQDLTDTQYF. In nucleotides, the CDR3 is TGTGCCAGCAGCCAACGGGGACAGGACCTCACAGATACGCAGTATTTT.